A selection of T cell receptor beta chains follows, all from one sample in a study of CXCR3-negative and CXCR3-positive naive CD8 T cells. From its re-call of the 5' RACE reads, TCRdb lists each CDR3 protein once, without DNA. In all, the sample yields fewer than 80,000 distinct CDR3 sequences. The sequenced sample consisted of naive CXCR3- CD8+ T cells from blood. Source of these receptors: a human donor in good health. Some clones in this sample may be carry-over from other donors' samples. Both conserved end residues are part of each CDR3. Clone size is given for some rows only: seen once, a few or many times, or a class if the clone is expanded.

j_call: TRBJ2-1; clone_size: -; v_call: TRBV27; cdr3_aa: CATSPGYNEQFF
j_call: TRBJ1-2; clone_size: -; v_call: TRBV7-8; cdr3_aa: CASSPAGGDIYGYTF
j_call: TRBJ1-6; clone_size: -; v_call: TRBV27; cdr3_aa: CASSFGRVGNSPLHF
j_call: TRBJ2-1; clone_size: -; v_call: TRBV29-1; cdr3_aa: CSVEGQGAEDEQFF
j_call: TRBJ2-3; clone_size: -; v_call: TRBV6-4; cdr3_aa: CASTPGQGSDTQYF
j_call: TRBJ2-7; clone_size: -; v_call: TRBV29-1; cdr3_aa: CSVVGQGAREQYF
j_call: TRBJ1-1; clone_size: -; v_call: TRBV7-9; cdr3_aa: CASRGANTEAFF
j_call: TRBJ2-1; clone_size: -; v_call: TRBV7-9; cdr3_aa: CASSLSGFSGRHLGQFF
j_call: TRBJ1-1; clone_size: -; v_call: TRBV7-9; cdr3_aa: CASSPRDAQPEAFF
j_call: TRBJ1-5; clone_size: -; v_call: TRBV6-2/TRBV6-3; cdr3_aa: CASSYFREVQPQHF
j_call: TRBJ2-7; clone_size: medium-sized; v_call: TRBV4-3; cdr3_aa: CASSQDRQGALWEQYF
j_call: TRBJ1-5; clone_size: -; v_call: TRBV28; cdr3_aa: CASSLGNQPQHF
j_call: TRBJ2-1; clone_size: -; v_call: TRBV12-3/TRBV12-4; cdr3_aa: CASSSRGAFFDEQFF
j_call: TRBJ2-1; clone_size: -; v_call: TRBV7-2; cdr3_aa: CASSVRGRAGGLNEQFF
j_call: TRBJ2-7; clone_size: -; v_call: TRBV28; cdr3_aa: CASLRGTSSYGQYF
j_call: TRBJ2-3; clone_size: -; v_call: TRBV6-2/TRBV6-3; cdr3_aa: CASSYGLEISTDTQYF
j_call: TRBJ2-1; clone_size: -; v_call: TRBV14; cdr3_aa: CASSLTGTSNNEQFF
j_call: TRBJ2-7; clone_size: -; v_call: TRBV12-3/TRBV12-4; cdr3_aa: CASSGTFPYEQYF
j_call: TRBJ2-3; clone_size: -; v_call: TRBV20-1; cdr3_aa: CSARVPRGQSTDTQYF
j_call: TRBJ2-1; clone_size: -; v_call: TRBV28; cdr3_aa: CASSSLGTSGGAASYNEQFF
j_call: TRBJ2-7; clone_size: -; v_call: TRBV10-3; cdr3_aa: CATARDTRSYEQYF
j_call: TRBJ2-1; clone_size: -; v_call: TRBV5-6; cdr3_aa: CASSYAPPGTGADEQFF
j_call: TRBJ2-7; clone_size: -; v_call: TRBV15; cdr3_aa: CATSSSGGFSSYEQYF
j_call: TRBJ2-7; clone_size: -; v_call: TRBV27; cdr3_aa: CASSTTGDISYEQYF
j_call: TRBJ1-1; clone_size: -; v_call: TRBV12-3/TRBV12-4; cdr3_aa: CASSFPLGSTEAFF
j_call: TRBJ1-2; clone_size: -; v_call: TRBV11-1; cdr3_aa: CASSPPGNYGYTF
j_call: TRBJ2-1; clone_size: -; v_call: TRBV11-2; cdr3_aa: CASSLVTSSGPYNEQFF
j_call: TRBJ1-2; clone_size: -; v_call: TRBV29-1; cdr3_aa: CSVTGGEDYGYTF
j_call: TRBJ2-3; clone_size: -; v_call: TRBV7-3; cdr3_aa: CASSSSGGAGDTQYF
j_call: TRBJ2-3; clone_size: -; v_call: TRBV19; cdr3_aa: CASSIPWAGPRTDTQYF
j_call: TRBJ2-1; clone_size: -; v_call: TRBV7-8; cdr3_aa: CASSSWTGGNEQFF
j_call: TRBJ2-3; clone_size: -; v_call: TRBV18; cdr3_aa: CASFRDSVKDTQYF
j_call: TRBJ2-1; clone_size: -; v_call: TRBV11-1; cdr3_aa: CASSLAGLEQFF
j_call: TRBJ2-7; clone_size: -; v_call: TRBV7-9; cdr3_aa: CASSSGTTYEQYF
j_call: TRBJ2-7; clone_size: -; v_call: TRBV10-3; cdr3_aa: CAISPPSYEQYF
j_call: TRBJ1-2; clone_size: -; v_call: TRBV7-9; cdr3_aa: CASSLGTQVYTF
j_call: TRBJ2-1; clone_size: -; v_call: TRBV6-5; cdr3_aa: CASSLLAGEGNEQFF
j_call: TRBJ2-1; clone_size: -; v_call: TRBV7-6; cdr3_aa: CASSLPGGREQFF
j_call: TRBJ1-4; clone_size: -; v_call: TRBV29-1; cdr3_aa: CSVEGNNEKLFF
j_call: TRBJ2-5; clone_size: -; v_call: TRBV29-1; cdr3_aa: CSVEDRHRDRTQYF
j_call: TRBJ2-7; clone_size: -; v_call: TRBV12-3/TRBV12-4; cdr3_aa: CASSLLASSYEQYF
j_call: TRBJ2-2; clone_size: -; v_call: TRBV6-2/TRBV6-3; cdr3_aa: CASSYPQGPNTGELFF
j_call: TRBJ1-2; clone_size: -; v_call: TRBV5-6; cdr3_aa: CASSLSGTVEGYTF
j_call: TRBJ2-6; clone_size: -; v_call: TRBV29-1; cdr3_aa: CSVEEWTVGGANVLTF
j_call: TRBJ2-7; clone_size: -; v_call: TRBV28; cdr3_aa: CASSAGQGPYEQYF
j_call: TRBJ2-3; clone_size: -; v_call: TRBV20-1; cdr3_aa: CSALRGLAGLGDTDTQYF
j_call: TRBJ2-1; clone_size: -; v_call: TRBV12-3/TRBV12-4; cdr3_aa: CASSLKELANEQFF